Sequencing of this T cell receptor (beta chain) was carried out in a study of blood T cell repertoires in COVID-19. Study in general: Samples of COVID-19 (acute and convalescent) were obtained from the United States, Italy and Spain.

The V gene's germline CDR1 is LNHNV and CDR2 YYDKDF (reference sequence). The V and J ends lost 0 bases and 4 bases respectively, with 12 bases between them. The CDR3 length is 15 residues. Per the authors' pipeline: Amplifying reference gene primers gave estimates of nucleated cell counts. Clones were sequenced by immunoSEQ multiplex PCR, and TCRdb holds only the in-frame ones, with some missing. D and trimming were read from the DNA, whereas the V and J calls and clone size are those reported in that table. This table has 250,000 or so clones, 85% to 90% appearing once. Specimen: peripheral blood. The receptor was derived from a woman aged 35 to 49 who had recovered from COVID-19. The chain is built from TRBV15 and TRBJ1-2; D unclear. The CDR3 sequence is CATSRDGVSSYGYTF. In nucleotides, the CDR3 is TGTGCCACCAGCAGAGATGGAGTCAGCTCCTATGGCTACACCTTC.